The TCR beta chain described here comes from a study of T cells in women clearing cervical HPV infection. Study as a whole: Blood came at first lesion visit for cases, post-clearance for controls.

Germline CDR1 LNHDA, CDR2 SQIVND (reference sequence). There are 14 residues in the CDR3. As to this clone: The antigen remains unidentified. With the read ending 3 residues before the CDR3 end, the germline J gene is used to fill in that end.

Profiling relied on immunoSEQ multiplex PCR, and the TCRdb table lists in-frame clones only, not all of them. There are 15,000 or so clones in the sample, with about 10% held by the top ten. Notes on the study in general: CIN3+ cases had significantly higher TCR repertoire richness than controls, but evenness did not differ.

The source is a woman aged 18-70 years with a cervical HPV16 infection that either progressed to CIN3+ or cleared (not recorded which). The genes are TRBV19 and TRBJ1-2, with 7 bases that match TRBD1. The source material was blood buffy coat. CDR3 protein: CASMVARTGQGYTF. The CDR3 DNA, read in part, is TGTGCCAGTATGGTAGCGCGGACAGGTCAAGGC.